Each of the 13 T cell receptor beta chains below was sequenced from the same sample in a study of tumor-infiltrating lymphocytes in localized non-small cell lung cancer. Some clones are missing from TCRdb's copy, which holds only in-frame ones; the method was immunoSEQ multiplex PCR. The table includes around 16,000 clones, more than 60% detected once. Material for sequencing was lung tumor tissue. These receptors were obtained from a human donor with non-small cell lung cancer.

The chain uses TRBV7-9 and TRBJ2-3, with TRBD2 identical over 12 bases. This CDR3 comprises 17 residues. The germline V gene encodes CDR1 SEHNR and CDR2 FQNEAQ (reference sequence). V lost 2 bases to trimming and J lost 5 bases; unmatched junction nucleotides: 8. The CDR3 loop reads CASSLNGASGREDTQYF. DNA of the CDR3: TGTGCCAGCAGCTTAAACGGGGCTAGCGGGAGGGAAGATACGCAGTATTTT.

The chain combines TRBV5-1 with TRBJ1-1, with 9 nucleotides matching TRBD1. This CDR3 has 14 amino acids. Trimming took 4 bases from V and 6 from J; bases not matched to a gene: 7. Germline V gene sequence: CDR1 SGHRS, CDR2 YFSETQ. In DNA form, the CDR3 reads TGCGCCAGCAGCCCGTGGGGACAGGGCTCTGAAGCTTTCTTT. Translated, it gives CASSPWGQGSEAFF.

The CDR3, as DNA: TGTGCCAGCTCACCAGCAGGGTCTGGGGGCTACACCTTC. Its protein is CASSPAGSGGYTF. The J gene is TRBJ1-2, the V gene TRBV18; the D gene is possibly TRBD1 (5 bases). Per germline, CDR1 KGHSH and CDR2 LQKENI. There are 13 residues in the CDR3. V was pared by 2 bases and J by 8 bases, with 12 bases between.

This chain links TRBV18 with TRBJ1-1; D may be TRBD1 (5 bases). The CDR3 runs to 14 residues. V gave up 2 bases and J gave up 5 bases, with 12 bases separating them. Germline assignment: CDR1 KGHSH and CDR2 LQKENI. The CDR3: CASSPNRRGTEAFF. The CDR3 DNA follows: TGTGCCAGCTCACCAAACAGAAGGGGTACTGAAGCTTTCTTT.

This chain uses TRBV7-2 with TRBJ1-4, with D tentatively TRBD1 (6 bases). The V end was cut by 5 bases, the J end by 3 bases, with 13 bases between. The CDR3 length is 15 residues. Germline assignment: CDR1 SGHTA and CDR2 FQGNSA. In nucleotides, the CDR3 is TGTGCCAGCAGCAAACAGGGATCCTCTAATGAAAAACTGTTTTTT. This codes for CASSKQGSSNEKLFF.

V gene TRBV11-2 combines with J gene TRBJ1-2; possibly TRBD1 for D (6 bases). The V end lost 1 base, the J end lost 2 bases, and 14 bases lay between the germline ends. The CDR3 sequence is 16 residues long. Germline assignment: CDR1 SGHAT and CDR2 FQNNGV. CDR3 DNA: TGTGCCAGCAGCTTAGCTTTGGCAGGGGTAAACTATGGCTACACCTTC. Amino acids: CASSLALAGVNYGYTF. Based on the CDR3 plus reference TRBV11-2 and TRBJ1-2, the full variable domain is EAGVAQSPRYKIIEKRQSVAFWCNPISGHATLYWYQQILGQGPKLLIQFQNNGVVDDSQLPKDRFSAERLKGVDSTLKIQPAKLEDSAVYLCASSLALAGVNYGYTFGSGTRLTVV.

The J gene is TRBJ1-2, the V gene TRBV5-4; no firm D call. The CDR3 contains 14 residues. V was shortened by 5 bases and J by 6 bases, with 17 bases between the two germline ends. The V gene's germline CDR1 is SGHNT and CDR2 YYREEE (reference sequence). The DNA of the CDR3 is TGTGCCAGCAGACATTGGACGGCCTCTGATGGCTACACCTTC. This encodes CASRHWTASDGYTF.

This clone was counted a single time. This chain joins TRBV7-3 and TRBJ2-6; D may be TRBD1 (6 bases). Trimming stripped 4 bases from V and 0 bases from J, with 10 bases between. The germline CDR1 and CDR2 sequences are SGHTA and FQGTGA. The CDR3 is 16 residues long. CDR3 sequence: CASSSDRISGANVLTF. CDR3 in DNA: TGTGCCAGCAGCTCCGACAGGATCTCTGGGGCCAACGTCCTGACTTTC.

The rearrangement links TRBV18 to TRBJ1-2; 9 bases match TRBD1. The CDR3 covers 16 residues. The germline V gene has CDR1 KGHSH and CDR2 LQKENI. The junction had 9 bases not matched to a gene; V was cut back by 3 bases and J by 4 bases. The CDR3 DNA follows: TGTGCCAGCTCACCGGGGGGACAGGGTGCTGGCTATGGCTACACCTTC. Its protein is CASSPGGQGAGYGYTF.

V usage is TRBV19 and J usage is TRBJ1-5, with TRBD1 as a possible D gene (5 bases). V lost 7 bases to trimming and J lost 7 bases, with 20 bases between them. The germline V gene has CDR1 LNHDA and CDR2 SQIVND (reference sequence). The CDR3 loop spans 15 amino acids. In DNA form, the CDR3 reads TGTGCCAGTACCTCATTGGGGGGAGAAGGGCAGCCCCAGCATTTT. This gives the protein CASTSLGGEGQPQHF.

J is TRBJ1-1 and V is TRBV9, with TRBD1 matching over 10 bases. Germline CDR1 and CDR2: SGDLS and YYNGEE. J gave up 1 base and V 4 bases, and 10 bases lay outside the gene matches. This CDR3 is 17 amino acids long. The CDR3 DNA follows: TGTGCCAGCAGCCCCGGGACAGGGGAGGCTGCGAACACTGAAGCTTTCTTT. It encodes CASSPGTGEAANTEAFF.

The J gene is TRBJ2-7, the V gene TRBV7-8; no clear D. CDR3 length equals 14 residues. Germline CDR1 reads SGHVS; CDR2 reads FQNEAQ. V lost 1 base, J lost 6 bases, and 13 bases lay in between. The chain's CDR3 is CASSLDMKISEQYF. In DNA form, the CDR3 reads TGTGCCAGCAGCTTAGACATGAAGATAAGCGAGCAGTACTTC.

This clone came up a few times. V is TRBV4-2 and J is TRBJ2-2, with TRBD2 matching over 9 bases. Germline V gives CDR1 LGHNA, CDR2 YNFKEQ. After removal of 0 bases from V and 4 bases from J, the junction contained 6 bases not matched to a gene. The CDR3 spans 17 residues. The CDR3 sequence: CASSQEFLAGRTGELFF. DNA for the CDR3: TGTGCCAGCAGCCAAGAGTTCCTAGCGGGACGCACCGGGGAGCTGTTTTTT.